A single sample is the source of the 22 T cell receptor beta chains below, sequenced in a study of cytomegalovirus exposure and HLA in healthy donors. The primer mix had 60 Vbeta and 13 Jbeta primers. Assay used: immunoSEQ multiplex PCR; TCRdb lists only in-frame clones, some missing. This table holds roughly 140,000 clones, over 75% found once. The sequencing sample was made of PBMCs. Receptor source: a female donor in good health and CMV-seronegative.

V usage is TRBV6-1 and J usage is TRBJ1-3; D is possibly TRBD1 (5 bases). Trimming took 1 base from V and 4 from J, leaving 8 bases between them. Per germline, CDR1 MNHNS and CDR2 SASEGT. The CDR3 runs to 14 residues. The CDR3 is CASSEDRWGNTIYF. CDR3 bases: TGTGCCAGCAGTGAAGACAGGTGGGGAAACACCATATATTTT.

The rearrangement links TRBV15 to TRBJ1-2; TRBD1 aligns across 7 bases. Trimming cost V 5 bases and J 8 bases; bases outside gene matches: 14. The CDR3 is 15 residues long. CDR1 and CDR2 (germline): LNHNV, YYDKDF (reference sequence). Here the CDR3 DNA reads TGTGCCACCAGCGATTATCCGGGACAGCATACCGGCTACACCTTC. It is translated as CATSDYPGQHTGYTF.

The rearrangement links TRBV5-1 to TRBJ2-3; 8 positions match TRBD2. CDR3 length equals 15 residues. Germline V CDR1 and CDR2: SGHRS, YFSETQ. V gave up 0 bases and J gave up 3 bases; unmatched junction bases: 3. CDR3 sequence reads: CASSLALADTDTQYF. In DNA form, the CDR3 reads TGCGCCAGCAGCTTGGCACTAGCGGATACAGATACGCAGTATTTT.

This clone turned up a few times. This chain links TRBV5-6 with TRBJ1-2, with TRBD1 as a possible D gene (5 bases). V gave up 2 bases and J gave up 5 bases, with 10 bases separating them. This CDR3 is built from 13 residues. From germline, CDR1 is SGHDT and CDR2 YYEEEE. The CDR3 nucleotides are TGTGCCAGCAGCTTCGGGGGGAGTTATGGCTACACCTTC. Protein: CASSFGGSYGYTF. Based on the CDR3 plus reference TRBV5-6 and TRBJ1-2, the full variable domain is DAGVTQSPTHLIKTRGQQVTLRCSPKSGHDTVSWYQQALGQGPQFIFQYYEEEERQRGNFPDRFSGHQFPNYSSELNVNALLLGDSALYLCASSFGGSYGYTFGSGTRLTVV.

The chain combines TRBV28 with TRBJ2-1; 12 nucleotides match TRBD2. This CDR3 spans 14 amino acids. Germline CDR1 MDHEN, CDR2 SYDVKM. V shed 5 bases and J 9 bases; nucleotides not matched to a gene: 5. The CDR3 region has the DNA TGTGCCAGCAGTCCTCTGGGACTAGCGGGTGAGCAGTTCTTC. Translating gives CASSPLGLAGEQFF.

The J gene is TRBJ1-3, the V gene TRBV5-1; D perhaps matches TRBD1 (5 bases). The V gene lost 3 bases and the J gene lost 0 bases, with 10 bases spanning the gap. CDR3 size: 15 residues. Germline lookup yields CDR1 SGHRS and CDR2 YFSETQ. CDR3 in DNA: TGCGCCAGCAGCTACAGGTTCGACTCTGGAAACACCATATATTTT. Translation gives CASSYRFDSGNTIYF.

The chain couples TRBV27 to TRBJ1-5; 7 bases fit TRBD1. V shed 6 bases and J 4 bases; nucleotides not matched to a gene: 12. Germline V gene sequence: CDR1 MNHEY, CDR2 SMNVEV (reference sequence). This CDR3 contains 16 residues. The CDR3 sequence: CASSPSTGFLNQPQHF. CDR3 DNA: TGTGCCAGCAGCCCCTCGACAGGGTTTCTTAATCAGCCCCAGCATTTT.

In DNA form, the CDR3 reads TGTGCCAGCAGCTTAATGACTAGCGGGAGTATTTACGAGCAGTACTTC. This sequence encodes CASSLMTSGSIYEQYF. The V gene is TRBV7-9, the J gene TRBJ2-7; 12 nucleotides agree with TRBD2. Germline CDR1 reads SEHNR; CDR2 reads FQNEAQ (reference sequence). J was trimmed by 4 bases and V by 2 bases; bases with no gene match: 6. There are 16 residues in the CDR3.

CDR3 in amino acids: CASSPNAREKLFF. The CDR3 DNA follows: TGTGCCAGCTCACCAAACGCCAGGGAAAAACTGTTTTTT. The gene calls are TRBV18 and TRBJ1-4; the D is unclear. The V end was cut by 2 bases, the J end by 8 bases, with 9 bases between. The CDR3 spans 13 residues. The germline CDR1 and CDR2 sequences are KGHSH and LQKENI.

Concerning this clone: Other DNA sequences in this specimen translate into the identical CDR3. The chain uses TRBV27 and TRBJ2-7; D possibly corresponds to TRBD2 (6 bases). Deletions cut 0 bases from V and 1 base from J, with 7 bases between. There are 14 residues in the CDR3. Germline V gene sequence: CDR1 MNHEY, CDR2 SMNVEV (reference sequence). The chain's CDR3 is CASSLSRDSYEQYF. The DNA of the CDR3 is TGTGCCAGCAGTTTATCGCGGGATTCCTACGAGCAGTACTTC.

CDR3 DNA: TGCGCCAGCAGCTTGGGATGGGGGCTAACCTACGAGCAGTACTTC. It encodes CASSLGWGLTYEQYF. The chain links TRBV5-1 to TRBJ2-5; D is possibly TRBD1 (6 bases). The last part of the DNA fits TRBJ2-7 better; the J call may be wrong. Germline V gene lookup returns CDR1 SGHRS and CDR2 YFSETQ. This CDR3 region has 15 residues.

The V gene is TRBV30, the J gene TRBJ2-7; 9 positions match TRBD1. Germline V lookup: CDR1 GTSNPN, CDR2 SVGIG (reference sequence). This CDR3 has 13 residues. The V and J ends lost 6 bases and 3 bases, in that order; junction bases with no gene match: 6. CDR3 amino acids: CACSRDRVYEQYF. In nucleotides, the CDR3 is TGTGCCTGCTCTCGGGACAGGGTCTACGAGCAGTACTTC.

The J gene is TRBJ1-2, the V gene TRBV18; D may be TRBD1 (5 bases). Germline values: CDR1 KGHSH, CDR2 LQKENI. Trimming removed 2 bases from V and 0 bases from J, with 7 bases in between. The CDR3 totals 14 residues. CDR3 sequence reads: CASSPDRSNYGYTF. The CDR3 nucleotides are TGTGCCAGCTCACCAGACAGATCTAACTATGGCTACACCTTC.

The chain joins TRBV18 to TRBJ1-2, with a possible D match to TRBD1 (5 bases). This CDR3 has 14 residues. V gave up 3 bases and J gave up 4 bases, with 12 bases separating them. The V gene's germline CDR1 is KGHSH and CDR2 LQKENI. CDR3 loop: CASSPLDSIYGYTF. The CDR3 DNA reads as TGTGCCAGCTCACCTCTAGACAGCATCTATGGCTACACCTTC.

A few counts support this clone. The rearrangement joins TRBV4-2 to TRBJ2-7; TRBD2 aligns across 10 bases. CDR3 size: 16 residues. The V gene's germline CDR1 is LGHNA and CDR2 YNFKEQ. The V segment lost 1 base and the J segment 0 bases; nucleotides outside the gene matches: 3. Here the CDR3 reads CASSQGLAGLSYEQYF. CDR3 sequence (DNA): TGTGCCAGCAGCCAAGGACTAGCGGGCCTCTCCTACGAGCAGTACTTC.

The gene calls are TRBV27 and TRBJ1-2; TRBD1 matches at 10 bases. Trimming cost V 2 bases and J 6 bases; bases outside gene matches: 6. The CDR3 is 15 amino acids. Germline assignment: CDR1 MNHEY and CDR2 SMNVEV (reference sequence). CDR3 amino acids: CASSLIPTGGHGYTF. CDR3 coding DNA: TGTGCCAGCAGTTTAATCCCGACAGGGGGCCATGGCTACACCTTC.

The chain is built from TRBV27 and TRBJ2-7, with 7 positions matching TRBD2. This CDR3 contains 15 residues. The V gene's germline CDR1 is MNHEY and CDR2 SMNVEV (reference sequence). The V gene end was trimmed by 3 bases and the J gene end by 5 bases; junction bases not matched to a gene: 10. CDR3 residues: CASSFLGGYQDEQYF. CDR3 sequence (DNA): TGTGCCAGCAGTTTCCTCGGGGGGTACCAGGACGAGCAGTACTTC.

The chain is built from TRBV7-2 and TRBJ2-7, with a tentative D call TRBD2 (6 bases). The germline V gene encodes CDR1 SGHTA and CDR2 FQGNSA. V was clipped by 5 bases and J by 1 base, with 9 bases between them. CDR3 length equals 13 residues. CDR3 amino acids: CASSLSGSYEQYF. The CDR3, as DNA: TGTGCCAGCAGCCTTAGCGGTTCCTACGAGCAGTACTTC.

This chain uses TRBV5-1 with TRBJ1-5; tentative D call: TRBD1 (5 bases). V was cut by 4 bases and J by 7 bases, with 18 bases left in between. CDR1 is SGHRS and CDR2 is YFSETQ in the germline V gene. The CDR3 runs to 15 residues. The CDR3 region has the DNA TGCGCCAGCAGCCCAGGAGTCGGGGGAAGGCAGCCCCAGCATTTT. Its translation: CASSPGVGGRQPQHF.

The rearrangement links TRBV27 to TRBJ1-1; no definite D call. This CDR3 has 12 residues. CDR1 is MNHEY, CDR2 SMNVEV, per germline (reference sequence). Between the trimmed V and J ends, which lost 4 bases and 3 bases, there was a span of 6 bases. The CDR3 reads CASSSQDTEAFF. CDR3 in DNA: TGTGCCAGCAGTTCTCAGGACACTGAAGCTTTCTTT.

The gene calls are TRBV25-1 and TRBJ1-1, with D uncertain. The germline gives CDR1 MGHDK, CDR2 SYGVNS. Trimming removed 8 bases from V and 0 bases from J, with 7 bases in between. The CDR3 sequence is 12 residues long. DNA of the CDR3: TGTGCCAGCGCCAGGATGAACACTGAAGCTTTCTTT. This sequence encodes CASARMNTEAFF.

The V and J genes are TRBV4-2 and TRBJ2-7; 12 nucleotides line up with TRBD2. The V and J ends lost 7 bases and 4 bases, in that order; junction bases with no gene match: 5. Germline CDR1 is LGHNA and CDR2 is YNFKEQ. The CDR3 is 14 amino acids. Here the CDR3 reads CASTTTSGSYEQYF. For the CDR3, the DNA is TGTGCCAGCACCACGACTAGCGGGAGTTACGAGCAGTACTTC.